Listed below are T cell receptor beta chains from one sample, sequenced in a study of post-analysis software for immune sequencing data. TCRdb re-called the PCR reads through MiXCR, storing one row per CDR3 protein. The repertoire includes hundreds of thousands of distinct CDR3 sequences, 44% of them detected once, and roughly 1.7% sits in the top ten. Specimen: blood. These TCRs come from a girl between 10 and 17 years old with multiple sclerosis. Both conserved end residues are part of each CDR3. Fields, in order: CDR3 protein, V gene, D gene, J gene, clone size. The D gene is left open where the match is weak. Where a row states a size, it is once, few, many or the class of an expanded clone; other rows omit it.

CDR3: CSASGTGVPDTQYF
V: TRBV20-1
D: TRBD1
J: TRBJ2-3
size: .

CDR3: CSARGDSLRETQYF
V: TRBV20-1
D: .
J: TRBJ2-5
size: .

CDR3: CASTSGTVNQPQHF
V: TRBV12-3/TRBV12-4
D: .
J: TRBJ1-5
size: few

CDR3: CASSQSAGRVNEKLFF
V: TRBV4-1
D: .
J: TRBJ1-4
size: .

CDR3: CSAEPDGRDNQPQHF
V: TRBV20-1
D: .
J: TRBJ1-5
size: .

CDR3: CAISPGLRETQYF
V: TRBV10-3
D: .
J: TRBJ2-5
size: few

CDR3: CASSLEQGAVNEQYF
V: TRBV5-1
D: .
J: TRBJ2-7
size: .

CDR3: CASSTAGLARETQYF
V: TRBV5-6
D: TRBD2
J: TRBJ2-5
size: .

CDR3: CASSVGRYNEQFF
V: TRBV9
D: .
J: TRBJ2-1
size: .

CDR3: CASSDAASGSTDTQYF
V: TRBV2
D: .
J: TRBJ2-3
size: few

CDR3: CASSYGGTSGDSYNEQFF
V: TRBV6-5
D: TRBD2
J: TRBJ2-1
size: .

CDR3: CASSDNGGPDSTDTQYF
V: TRBV7-2
D: .
J: TRBJ2-3
size: .

CDR3: CASSLLSAQSSYEQYF
V: TRBV7-9
D: .
J: TRBJ2-7
size: .